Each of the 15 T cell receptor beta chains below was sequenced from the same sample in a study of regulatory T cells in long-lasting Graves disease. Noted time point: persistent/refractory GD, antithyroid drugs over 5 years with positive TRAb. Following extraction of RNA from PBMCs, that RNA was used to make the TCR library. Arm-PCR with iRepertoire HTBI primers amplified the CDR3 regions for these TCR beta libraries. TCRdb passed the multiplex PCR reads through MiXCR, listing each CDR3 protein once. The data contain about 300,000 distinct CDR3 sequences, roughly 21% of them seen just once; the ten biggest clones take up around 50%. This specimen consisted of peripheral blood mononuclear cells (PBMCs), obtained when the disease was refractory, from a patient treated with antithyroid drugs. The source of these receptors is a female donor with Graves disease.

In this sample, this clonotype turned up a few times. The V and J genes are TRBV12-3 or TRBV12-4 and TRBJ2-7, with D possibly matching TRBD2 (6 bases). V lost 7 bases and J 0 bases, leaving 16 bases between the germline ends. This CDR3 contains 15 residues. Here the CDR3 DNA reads TGTGCCAGCACCCCACCCGGGGACTCCTCCTACGAGCAGTACTTC. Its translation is CASTPPGDSSYEQYF.

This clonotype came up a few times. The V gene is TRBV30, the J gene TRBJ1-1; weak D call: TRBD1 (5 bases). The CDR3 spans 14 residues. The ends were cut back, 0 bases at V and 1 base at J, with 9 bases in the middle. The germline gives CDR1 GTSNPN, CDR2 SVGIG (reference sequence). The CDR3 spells CAWSVGLGNTEAFF. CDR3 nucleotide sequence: TGTGCCTGGAGTGTGGGACTTGGGAACACTGAAGCTTTCTTT.

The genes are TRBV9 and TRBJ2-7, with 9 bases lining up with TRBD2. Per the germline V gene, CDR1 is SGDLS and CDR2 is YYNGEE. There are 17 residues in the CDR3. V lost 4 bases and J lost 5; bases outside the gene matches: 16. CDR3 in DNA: TGTGCCAGCAGCCCCCAAGGTCCTAGCGGGGCTTTGCACGAGCAGTACTTC. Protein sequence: CASSPQGPSGALHEQYF.

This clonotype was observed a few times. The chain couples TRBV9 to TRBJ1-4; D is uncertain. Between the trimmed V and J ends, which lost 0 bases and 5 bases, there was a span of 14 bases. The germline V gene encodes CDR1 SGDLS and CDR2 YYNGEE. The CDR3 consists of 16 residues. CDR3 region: CASSVGVLEVNEKLFF. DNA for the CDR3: TGTGCCAGCAGCGTAGGGGTTTTGGAAGTAAATGAAAAACTGTTTTTT.

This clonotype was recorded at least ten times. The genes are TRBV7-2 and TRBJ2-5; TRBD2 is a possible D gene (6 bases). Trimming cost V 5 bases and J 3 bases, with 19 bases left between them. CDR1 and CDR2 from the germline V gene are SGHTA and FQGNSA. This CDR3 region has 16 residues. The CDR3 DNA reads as TGTGCCAGCAGCCCGCGGTGGGTCGGGGGAAAAGAGACCCAGTACTTC. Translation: CASSPRWVGGKETQYF.

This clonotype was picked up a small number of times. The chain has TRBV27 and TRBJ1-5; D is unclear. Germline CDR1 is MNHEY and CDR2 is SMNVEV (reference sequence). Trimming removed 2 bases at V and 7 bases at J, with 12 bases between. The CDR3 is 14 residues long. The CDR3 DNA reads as TGTGCCAGCAGTTTACGGGGTCCCGGCCAGCCCCAGCATTTT. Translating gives CASSLRGPGQPQHF.

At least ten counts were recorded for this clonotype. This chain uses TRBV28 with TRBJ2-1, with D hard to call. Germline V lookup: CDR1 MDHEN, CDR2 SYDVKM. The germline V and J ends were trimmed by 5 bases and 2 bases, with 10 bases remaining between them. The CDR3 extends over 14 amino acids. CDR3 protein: CASSRPDTYNEQFF. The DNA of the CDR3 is TGTGCCAGCAGTCGACCCGACACCTACAATGAGCAGTTCTTC.

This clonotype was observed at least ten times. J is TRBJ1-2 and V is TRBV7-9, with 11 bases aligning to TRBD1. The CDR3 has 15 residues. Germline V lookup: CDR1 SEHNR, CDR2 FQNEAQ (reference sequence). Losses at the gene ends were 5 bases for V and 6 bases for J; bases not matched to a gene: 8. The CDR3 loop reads CASSRQDRGQDGYTF. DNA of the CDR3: TGTGCCAGCAGCCGACAGGACAGGGGGCAGGATGGCTACACCTTC.

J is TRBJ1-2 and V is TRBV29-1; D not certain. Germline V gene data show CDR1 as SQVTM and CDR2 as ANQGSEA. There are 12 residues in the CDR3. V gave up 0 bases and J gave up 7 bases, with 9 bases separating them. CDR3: CSVEESRGGYTF. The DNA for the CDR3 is TGCAGCGTTGAAGAATCACGTGGTGGCTACACCTTC.

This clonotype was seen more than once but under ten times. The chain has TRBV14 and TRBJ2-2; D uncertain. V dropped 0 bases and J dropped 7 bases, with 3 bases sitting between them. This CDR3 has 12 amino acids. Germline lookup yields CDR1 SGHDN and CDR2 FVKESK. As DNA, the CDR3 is TGTGCCAGCAGCCAAGAGGTCGGGGAGCTGTTTTTT. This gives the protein CASSQEVGELFF.

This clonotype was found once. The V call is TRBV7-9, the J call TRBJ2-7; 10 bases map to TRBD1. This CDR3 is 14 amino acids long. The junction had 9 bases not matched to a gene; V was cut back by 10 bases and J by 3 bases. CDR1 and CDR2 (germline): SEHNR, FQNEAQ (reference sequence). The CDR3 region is CATSPRDRGYEQYF. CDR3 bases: TGTGCCACCTCCCCCCGGGACAGGGGCTACGAGCAGTACTTC.

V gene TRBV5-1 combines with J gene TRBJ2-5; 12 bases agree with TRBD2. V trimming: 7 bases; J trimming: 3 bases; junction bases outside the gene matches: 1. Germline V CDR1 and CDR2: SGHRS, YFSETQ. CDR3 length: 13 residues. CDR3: CASRTSGEETQYF. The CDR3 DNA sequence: TGCGCCAGCCGGACTAGCGGGGAAGAGACCCAGTACTTC. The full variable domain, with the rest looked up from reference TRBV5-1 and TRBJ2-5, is KAGVTQTPRYLIKTRGQQVTLSCSPISGHRSVSWYQQTPGQGLQFLFEYFSETQRNKGNFPGRFSGRQFSNSRSEMNVSTLELGDSALYLCASRTSGEETQYFGPGTRLLVL.

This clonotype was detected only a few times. The CDR3 spells CASSQDSDEFYEQYF. The DNA of the CDR3 is TGCGCCAGCAGCCAAGATTCAGACGAATTCTACGAGCAGTACTTC. The chain carries TRBV4-3 and TRBJ2-7, with D hard to call. V was pared by 0 bases and J by 3 bases, with 12 bases between. CDR1 is LGHNA, CDR2 YSLEER, per germline. This CDR3 comprises 15 residues.

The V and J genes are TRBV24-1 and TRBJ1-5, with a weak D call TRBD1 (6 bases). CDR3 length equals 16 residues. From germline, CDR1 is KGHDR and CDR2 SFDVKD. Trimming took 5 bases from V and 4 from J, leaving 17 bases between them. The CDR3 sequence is CATSANRGDTNQPQHF. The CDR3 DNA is TGTGCCACCAGTGCCAATCGAGGGGACACAAATCAGCCCCAGCATTTT.

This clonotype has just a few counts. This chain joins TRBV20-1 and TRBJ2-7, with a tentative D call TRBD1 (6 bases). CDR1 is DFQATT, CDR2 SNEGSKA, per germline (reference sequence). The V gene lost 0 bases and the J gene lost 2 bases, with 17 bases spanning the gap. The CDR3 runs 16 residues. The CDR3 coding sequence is TGCAGTGCTAGAGAGGGGGTTGGCAGGGGAGCCTACGAGCAGTACTTC. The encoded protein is CSAREGVGRGAYEQYF.